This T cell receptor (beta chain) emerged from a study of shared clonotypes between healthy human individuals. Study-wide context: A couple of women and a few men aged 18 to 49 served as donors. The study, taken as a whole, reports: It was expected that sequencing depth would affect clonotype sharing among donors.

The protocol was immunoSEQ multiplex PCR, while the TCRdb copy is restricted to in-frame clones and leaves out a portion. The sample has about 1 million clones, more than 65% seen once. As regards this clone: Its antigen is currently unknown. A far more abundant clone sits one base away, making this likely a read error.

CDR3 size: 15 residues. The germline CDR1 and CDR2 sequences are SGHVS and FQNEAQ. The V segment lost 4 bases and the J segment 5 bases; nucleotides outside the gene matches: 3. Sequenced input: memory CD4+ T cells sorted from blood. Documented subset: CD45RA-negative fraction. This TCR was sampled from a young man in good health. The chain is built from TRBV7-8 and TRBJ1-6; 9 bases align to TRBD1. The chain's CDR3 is CASSSRQGDNSPLHF. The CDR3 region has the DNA TGTGCCAGCAGCTCCCGACAGGGGGATAATTCACCCCTCCACTTT.